A single sample is the source of the 10 T cell receptor beta chains below, sequenced in a study of T cell clonality in common variable immunodeficiency. Profiling relied on immunoSEQ multiplex PCR, and the TCRdb table lists in-frame clones only, not all of them. This sample carries tens of thousands of clones, none of them present only once. Sequencing input: peripheral blood mononuclear cells. All receptors derive from a person aged 18-69 years in good health.

This clone was recorded at least ten times. Sequencing ends 3 residues short of the CDR3 end; the germline J gene provides the rest. V is TRBV6-4 and J is TRBJ1-4, with 9 bases lining up with TRBD1. The V gene end was trimmed by 2 bases and the J gene end by 1 base; junction bases not matched to a gene: 5. CDR1 and CDR2 (germline): MRHNA, SNTAGT. There are 17 residues in the CDR3. The sequenced CDR3 bases are TGTGCCAGCAGTGACGTCCCGGGACAGGGAACTAATGAAAAA. Its protein product is CASSDVPGQGTNEK. The complete CDR3 sequence is CASSDVPGQGTNEKLFF.

As regards this clone: The CDR3 end lies 3 residues beyond the end of the read and is filled in from the germline J gene. V is TRBV11-2 and J is TRBJ2-7; D is undetermined. The CDR3 has 15 amino acids. Germline assignment: CDR1 SGHAT and CDR2 FQNNGV. V lost 0 bases and J 3 bases, leaving 12 bases between the germline ends. CDR3 DNA (partial): TGTGCCAGCAGCTTAGAACAGTCCATTAACTACGAG. Translated: CASSLEQSINYE. The CDR3 reads in full as CASSLEQSINYEQYF.

Comment on this clone: The CDR3 end is not reached by the read, which stops 3 residues before it; the germline J gene fills it in. The genes are TRBV7-9 and TRBJ2-3; 7 nucleotides line up with TRBD1. Unmatched junction bases numbered 10, after V lost 6 bases and J lost 4 bases. This CDR3 region has 15 residues. Germline-derived CDR1 and CDR2 are SEHNR and FQNEAQ (reference sequence). The CDR3 is CASSSRQGGADTQYF. The CDR3 DNA, read in part, is TGTGCCAGCAGTTCACGACAGGGTGGAGCAGATACG.

There are many counts of this clone. The read terminates 3 residues before the CDR3 end, so the remaining end is supplied by the germline J gene. The gene calls are TRBV5-1 and TRBJ2-3, with 9 bases lining up with TRBD2. In germline, CDR1 is SGHRS, CDR2 YFSETQ. The length of the CDR3 is 15 residues. Trimming removed 5 bases from V and 1 base from J; junction bases left unmatched: 5. The CDR3 DNA, read in part, is TGCGCCAGCAGGTCGTTAGCGGGAGGCACAGATACG. Its protein product is CASRSLAGGTDT. The CDR3 reads in full as CASRSLAGGTDTQYF.

This clone was recorded many times. From the germline J gene comes the end of the CDR3, since the read stops 3 residues before it. The chain employs TRBV5-1 and TRBJ1-5; TRBD1 agrees at 9 bases. V shed 4 bases, J shed 2 bases, and the junction held 7 bases outside the gene matches. The CDR3 has 16 amino acids. Germline values: CDR1 SGHRS, CDR2 YFSETQ. The CDR3 here is CASSLNTGGGNQPQHF. The part of the CDR3 DNA that was read is TGCGCCAGCAGCCTAAATACAGGGGGCGGCAATCAGCCC.

This clone has ten or more counts. The read stops 3 residues short of the end of the CDR3; the missing end is completed from the germline J gene. The chain employs TRBV29-1 and TRBJ1-2; TRBD1 might be the D (5 bases). This CDR3 spans 10 amino acids. V was pared by 7 bases and J by 6 bases, with 9 bases between. Germline CDR1 SQVTM, CDR2 ANQGSEA. Incomplete CDR3 DNA: TGCAGCGGGCAGGGTGATGGC. Its protein is CSGQGDG. In full, the CDR3 reads CSGQGDGYTF.

Turning to this clone: Read coverage stops 3 residues before the CDR3 terminus; the germline J gene supplies the remainder. This rearrangement joins TRBV30 to TRBJ1-2, with D possibly being TRBD1 (5 bases). The CDR3 is made up of 14 amino acids. Germline CDR1 reads GTSNPN; CDR2 reads SVGIG (reference sequence). The sequenced CDR3 bases are TGTGCCTGGGGGACTAGCGGGAATGCAGATACC. Translation: CAWGTSGNADT. The full-length CDR3 reads as CAWGTSGNADTYTF.

There are many counts of this clone. The CDR3 goes on 3 residues after the read ends, and that part is filled in from the germline J gene. The V and J genes are TRBV6-4 and TRBJ1-2, with D perhaps matching TRBD1 (5 bases). Per germline, CDR1 MRHNA and CDR2 SNTAGT. This CDR3 is built from 13 residues. The part of the CDR3 DNA that was read is TGTGCCAGCAGCAATGGGGGGTTAAGGGGC. This encodes CASSNGGLRG. The complete CDR3 reads CASSNGGLRGYTF.

This clone has a count of ten or more. The CDR3 end falls 3 residues outside the read, so it is completed with the germline J gene. The V gene is TRBV7-8, the J gene TRBJ2-1; 11 bases line up with TRBD2. Germline assignment: CDR1 SGHVS and CDR2 FQNEAQ. The CDR3 contains 16 residues. Unmatched junction bases numbered 9, after V lost 5 bases and J lost 6 bases. The CDR3 sequence: CASSTRSSGGPNEQFF. Incomplete CDR3 DNA: TGTGCCAGCAGCACGCGATCTAGCGGGGGGCCCAATGAG. Full variable domain (rest looked up from reference TRBV7-8 and TRBJ2-1): GAGVSQSPRYKVAKRGQDVALRCDPISGHVSLFWYQQALGQGPEFLTYFQNEAQLDKSGLPSDRFFAERPEGSVSTLKIQRTQQEDSAVYLCASSTRSSGGPNEQFFGPGTRLTVL.

This clone was seen only a few times. With the read ending 3 residues before the CDR3 end, the germline J gene is used to fill in that end. The chain carries TRBV6-4 and TRBJ2-7, with TRBD1 identical over 8 bases. This CDR3 has 15 amino acids. The V gene's germline CDR1 is MRHNA and CDR2 SNTAGT. After removal of 0 bases from V and 2 bases from J, the junction contained 3 bases not matched to a gene. CDR3 DNA (partial): TGTGCCAGCAGTGACTCGGACAGGGAGACCTACGAG. This gives the protein CASSDSDRETYE. The CDR3 in full is CASSDSDRETYEQYF.